This T cell receptor beta chain was found in a study of blood T cells in healthy people across ages. Whole-study results and caveats: Any conclusive comparison of naive versus antigen-experienced cells was prevented by using unsorted PBMCs.

Through a sample-barcoded 5' primer and a J-beta primer mix, a second PCR was run for about 6 to 11 cycles. TCRdb independently ran MiXCR on the 5' RACE reads; one entry per CDR3 protein. The sample lists fewer than 700,000 distinct CDR3 sequences; approximately 40% were seen once. Whenever a sample was processed, at least 6 million PBMCs were isolated. Turning to this clonotype: Antigen: not known.

The sequence was collected from an elderly man in good health. Sequenced input: blood.

CDR3 nucleotides: TGTGCCATCAGTGGATACGTTTCAGAGACAGATACGCAGTATTTT. It encodes CAISGYVSETDTQYF. This rearrangement joins TRBV10-3 to TRBJ2-3; no definite D call. This CDR3 spans 15 amino acids. CDR1 and CDR2 from the germline V gene are ENHRY and SYGVKD. Trimming took off 4 bases at V and 3 bases at J, with 14 bases between the two ends.